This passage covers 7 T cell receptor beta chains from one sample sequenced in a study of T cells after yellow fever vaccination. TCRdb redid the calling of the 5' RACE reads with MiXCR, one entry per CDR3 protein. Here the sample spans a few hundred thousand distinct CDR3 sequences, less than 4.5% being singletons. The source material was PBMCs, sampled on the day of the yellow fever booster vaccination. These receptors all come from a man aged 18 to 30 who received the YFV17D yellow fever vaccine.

Here the CDR3 reads CASSPRVQTGQQPQHF. The CDR3 bases are TGTGCCAGCAGCCCTAGGGTCCAAACAGGGCAGCAGCCCCAGCATTTT. The gene calls are TRBV6-5 and TRBJ1-5, with D maybe TRBD1 (6 bases). There are 16 residues in the CDR3. V dropped 6 bases and J dropped 7 bases, with 22 bases sitting between them. The germline gives CDR1 MNHEY, CDR2 SVGAGI.

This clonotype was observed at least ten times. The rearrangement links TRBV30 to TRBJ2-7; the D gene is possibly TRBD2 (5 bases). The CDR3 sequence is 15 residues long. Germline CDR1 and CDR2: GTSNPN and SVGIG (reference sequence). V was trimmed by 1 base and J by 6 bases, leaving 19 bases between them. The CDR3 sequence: CAWSEPWEYRVEQYF. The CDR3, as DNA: TGTGCCTGGAGTGAGCCTTGGGAGTACAGAGTCGAGCAGTACTTC.

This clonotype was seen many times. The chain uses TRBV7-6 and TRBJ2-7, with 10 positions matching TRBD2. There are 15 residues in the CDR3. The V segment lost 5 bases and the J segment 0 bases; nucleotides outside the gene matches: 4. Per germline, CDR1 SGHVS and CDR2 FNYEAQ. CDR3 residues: CASSVLAGDSYEQYV. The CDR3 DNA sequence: TGTGCCAGCAGCGTCCTAGCGGGGGACTCCTACGAGCAGTACGTC.

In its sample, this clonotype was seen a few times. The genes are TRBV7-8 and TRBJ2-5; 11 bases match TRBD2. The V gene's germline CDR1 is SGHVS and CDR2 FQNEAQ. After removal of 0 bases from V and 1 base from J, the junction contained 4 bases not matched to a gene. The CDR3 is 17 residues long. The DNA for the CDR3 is TGTGCCAGCAGCTTAGCTCTAGCGGGGGGCAGCCAAGAGACCCAGTACTTC. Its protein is CASSLALAGGSQETQYF. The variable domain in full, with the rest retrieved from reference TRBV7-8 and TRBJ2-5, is GAGVSQSPRYKVAKRGQDVALRCDPISGHVSLFWYQQALGQGPEFLTYFQNEAQLDKSGLPSDRFFAERPEGSVSTLKIQRTQQEDSAVYLCASSLALAGGSQETQYFGPGTRLLVL.

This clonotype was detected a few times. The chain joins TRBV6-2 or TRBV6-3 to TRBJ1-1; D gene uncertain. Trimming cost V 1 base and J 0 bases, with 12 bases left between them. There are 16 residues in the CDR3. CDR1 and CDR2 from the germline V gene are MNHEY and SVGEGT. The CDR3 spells CASSYYTRRVNTEAFF. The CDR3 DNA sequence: TGTGCCAGCAGTTACTACACCCGACGGGTGAACACTGAAGCTTTCTTT.

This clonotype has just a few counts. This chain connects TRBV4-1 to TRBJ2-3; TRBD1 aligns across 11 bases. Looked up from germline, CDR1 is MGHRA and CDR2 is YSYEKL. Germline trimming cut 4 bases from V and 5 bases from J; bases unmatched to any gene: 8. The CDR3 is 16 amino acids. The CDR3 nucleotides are TGCGCCAGCAGCCCTTACGGACAGGGGGCAGGAGATACGCAGTATTTT. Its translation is CASSPYGQGAGDTQYF.

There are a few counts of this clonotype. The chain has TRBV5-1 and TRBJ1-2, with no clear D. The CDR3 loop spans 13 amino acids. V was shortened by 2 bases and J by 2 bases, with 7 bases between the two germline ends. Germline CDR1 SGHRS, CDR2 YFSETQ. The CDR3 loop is CASSLSRNYGYTF. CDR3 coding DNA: TGCGCCAGCAGCTTATCCAGGAACTATGGCTACACCTTC. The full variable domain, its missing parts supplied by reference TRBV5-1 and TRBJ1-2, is KAGVTQTPRYLIKTRGQQVTLSCSPISGHRSVSWYQQTPGQGLQFLFEYFSETQRNKGNFPGRFSGRQFSNSRSEMNVSTLELGDSALYLCASSLSRNYGYTFGSGTRLTVV.